This T cell receptor beta chain came from a study of Ad26.COV2.S vaccination and SARS-CoV-2 variants. Study results and limitations: While placebo recipients had lower spike-specific TCR breadth, vaccine recipients had more.

Sequencing used immunoSEQ multiplex PCR; TCRdb keeps in-frame clones, though not all of them. The sample has fewer than 800,000 clones, around 90% seen once. About this clone itself: Its antigen is unidentified.

V lost 0 bases, J lost 0 bases, and 4 bases stayed unmatched. This CDR3 is 18 amino acids long. CDR1 is LGHDT and CDR2 is YNNKEL in the germline V gene (reference sequence). Stated treatment: some 20 received Ad26.COV2.S at low or high dose, single or two shots; several received placebo; per-sample allocation not given. Sampling took place 63 days after the first vaccine or placebo injection. The vaccine delivered Wuhan-strain SARS-CoV-2 spike through an Ad26 vector. The sample here was peripheral blood, taken in a trial of Ad26.COV2.S vaccine versus placebo. The origin of this receptor is a person between 18 and 59 years old who received the Ad26.COV2.S COVID-19 vaccine or a placebo. The chain couples TRBV3-1 (or the pseudogene TRBV3-2) to TRBJ2-3; 12 bases match TRBD2. CDR3: CASSQDQGLAGSTDTQYF. The CDR3 nucleotides are TGTGCCAGCAGCCAAGATCAAGGACTAGCGGGGAGCACAGATACGCAGTATTTT.